This TCR beta chain originates from a study of blood T cell repertoires in COVID-19. Study information: Both acute and convalescent COVID-19 samples were obtained from the United States, Italy and Spain. In each case, the material was cDNA or gDNA derived from T cells, B-cell-depleted T cells, or PBMCs.

V was clipped by 1 base and J by 8 bases, with 11 bases between them. The CDR3 sequence is 13 residues long. The V gene's germline CDR1 is GTSNPN and CDR2 SVGIG (reference sequence). Per the original methods: Estimates of nucleated cell counts were drawn from the amplification of reference gene primers. Profiled with immunoSEQ multiplex PCR; TCRdb holds only in-frame clones, not every one. V, J and clone size are those of that table, while D and trimming were read from the DNA. This table has some 200,000 clones, roughly four fifths appearing once. In its sample, this clone was seen once. This receptor was identified in a woman between 40 and 55 years old with acute or convalescent COVID-19. The chain links TRBV30 to TRBJ1-4; D remains unclear. The sample was peripheral blood. The CDR3, as DNA: TGTGCCTGGAGTGCCCCTCCTCCCGAAAAACTGTTTTTT. Its translation: CAWSAPPPEKLFF.